These T cell receptor beta chains were read from a single sample in a study of T cells after yellow fever vaccination. TCRdb reprocessed the 5' RACE reads with MiXCR, giving one entry per CDR3 protein. Of 500,000 to 700,000 distinct CDR3 sequences in the sample, about a fifth were seen once. Here the sequenced sample was PBMCs, taken 15 days after the yellow fever booster vaccination. These receptors all stem from a man younger than 40 who received the YFV17D yellow fever vaccine. CDR3s include the opening cysteine and the closing phenylalanine or tryptophan. Fields, in order: V gene, J gene, clone size, D gene, CDR3 protein, CDR3 DNA. A D gene is named only where the DNA matches it firmly. Clone sizes are given selectively: once, few, many, or a class where the clone is expanded.

V gene: TRBV20-1; J gene: TRBJ2-3; clone size: NA; D gene: NA; CDR3 protein: CSARSATDTQYF; CDR3 DNA: TGCAGTGCTAGGTCAGCCACAGATACGCAGTATTTT
V gene: TRBV12-5; J gene: TRBJ2-2; clone size: few; D gene: NA; CDR3 protein: CASGLVQRLAGELFF; CDR3 DNA: TGTGCTAGTGGTTTGGTACAACGACTAGCCGGGGAGCTGTTTTTT
V gene: TRBV20-1; J gene: TRBJ2-6; clone size: NA; D gene: TRBD1; CDR3 protein: CSARPGGSFLSGANVLTF; CDR3 DNA: TGCAGTGCTAGACCAGGGGGATCATTCCTCTCTGGGGCCAACGTCCTGACTTTC
V gene: TRBV3-1; J gene: TRBJ2-2; clone size: NA; D gene: TRBD2; CDR3 protein: CASSTRLAGAGELFF; CDR3 DNA: TGTGCCAGCAGCACCCGACTAGCGGGAGCGGGGGAGCTGTTTTTT
V gene: TRBV5-1; J gene: TRBJ1-1; clone size: NA; D gene: NA; CDR3 protein: CASSFDFDTEAFF; CDR3 DNA: TGCGCCAGCAGCTTTGATTTTGACACTGAAGCTTTCTTT
V gene: TRBV5-1; J gene: TRBJ2-7; clone size: NA; D gene: TRBD1; CDR3 protein: CASSATGVNYEQYF; CDR3 DNA: TGCGCCAGCAGCGCGACAGGGGTTAATTACGAGCAGTACTTC
V gene: TRBV20-1; J gene: TRBJ2-5; clone size: few; D gene: NA; CDR3 protein: CSATLAGVYKIDQYF; CDR3 DNA: TGCAGTGCTACGCTAGCCGGAGTATATAAGATCGACCAGTACTTC
V gene: TRBV24-1; J gene: TRBJ2-7; clone size: NA; D gene: NA; CDR3 protein: CATKLSDTYEQYF; CDR3 DNA: TGTGCCACGAAACTTAGCGATACCTACGAGCAGTACTTC
V gene: TRBV20-1; J gene: TRBJ2-7; clone size: NA; D gene: TRBD2; CDR3 protein: CSARDASGSFYEQYF; CDR3 DNA: TGCAGTGCTAGAGACGCTAGCGGGAGCTTTTACGAGCAGTACTTC
V gene: TRBV5-1; J gene: TRBJ2-6; clone size: once; D gene: NA; CDR3 protein: CASSLAWGAGANVLTF; CDR3 DNA: TGCGCCAGCAGCTTGGCGTGGGGAGCTGGGGCCAACGTCCTGACTTTC
V gene: TRBV29-1; J gene: TRBJ2-5; clone size: few; D gene: NA; CDR3 protein: CSVEGRLETQYF; CDR3 DNA: TGCAGCGTTGAAGGCAGGCTGGAGACCCAGTACTTC
V gene: TRBV20-1; J gene: TRBJ2-1; clone size: many; D gene: NA; CDR3 protein: CSAGMGSNEQFF; CDR3 DNA: TGCAGTGCTGGAATGGGTTCCAATGAGCAGTTCTTC
V gene: TRBV29-1; J gene: TRBJ2-1; clone size: few; D gene: NA; CDR3 protein: CSVSLGGTYEQFF; CDR3 DNA: TGCAGCGTTTCCCTGGGCGGGACCTATGAGCAGTTCTTC
V gene: TRBV5-4; J gene: TRBJ2-7; clone size: few; D gene: TRBD2; CDR3 protein: CASSLGTSGHYEQYF; CDR3 DNA: TGTGCCAGCAGCTTGGGGACTAGCGGACACTACGAGCAGTACTTC
V gene: TRBV12-3/TRBV12-4; J gene: TRBJ2-5; clone size: NA; D gene: NA; CDR3 protein: CASTDIFPSGAPSTQYF; CDR3 DNA: TGTGCCAGCACCGATATTTTCCCATCAGGGGCTCCAAGCACCCAGTACTTC
V gene: TRBV12-3/TRBV12-4; J gene: TRBJ2-1; clone size: NA; D gene: TRBD2; CDR3 protein: CASRRGLAGKPYNEQFF; CDR3 DNA: TGTGCCAGCAGGAGGGGACTAGCGGGAAAGCCCTACAATGAGCAGTTCTTC
V gene: TRBV14; J gene: TRBJ2-5; clone size: NA; D gene: NA; CDR3 protein: CASSSGSLRGTQYF; CDR3 DNA: TGTGCCAGCAGCTCAGGGTCCCTCCGGGGGACCCAGTACTTC
V gene: TRBV5-4; J gene: TRBJ2-1; clone size: NA; D gene: TRBD2; CDR3 protein: CASSLDVAGGSYNEQFF; CDR3 DNA: TGTGCCAGCAGCTTGGATGTAGCGGGAGGGTCGTACAATGAGCAGTTCTTC
V gene: TRBV9; J gene: TRBJ2-3; clone size: NA; D gene: TRBD2; CDR3 protein: CASSSPTTSGRGDTQYF; CDR3 DNA: TGTGCCAGCAGCTCCCCTACGACTAGCGGGAGAGGAGATACGCAGTATTTT
V gene: TRBV7-2; J gene: TRBJ2-4; clone size: NA; D gene: TRBD2; CDR3 protein: CASSLGWVGREGIQYF; CDR3 DNA: TGTGCCAGCAGCTTGGGTTGGGTAGGACGGGAGGGGATTCAGTACTTC
V gene: TRBV3-1; J gene: TRBJ1-2; clone size: NA; D gene: NA; CDR3 protein: CASSQDPQRGSGRYGYTF; CDR3 DNA: TGTGCCAGCAGCCAAGATCCCCAGCGCGGGAGTGGGAGGTATGGCTACACCTTC
V gene: TRBV7-9; J gene: TRBJ2-7; clone size: many; D gene: NA; CDR3 protein: CASSLVGLATYEQYF; CDR3 DNA: TGTGCCAGCAGCTTAGTTGGCCTAGCAACCTACGAGCAGTACTTC
V gene: TRBV25-1; J gene: TRBJ2-5; clone size: many; D gene: NA; CDR3 protein: CASAKETQYF; CDR3 DNA: TGTGCCAGCGCTAAAGAGACCCAGTACTTC
V gene: TRBV12-3/TRBV12-4; J gene: TRBJ2-1; clone size: few; D gene: NA; CDR3 protein: CASRVLGGPHNEQFF; CDR3 DNA: TGTGCCAGCAGGGTCCTTGGCGGGCCCCACAATGAGCAGTTCTTC
V gene: TRBV4-2; J gene: TRBJ1-4; clone size: NA; D gene: NA; CDR3 protein: CASSQDPGSPRLFF; CDR3 DNA: TGTGCCAGCAGCCAAGATCCGGGATCCCCGAGGCTGTTTTTT
V gene: TRBV20-1; J gene: TRBJ2-2; clone size: NA; D gene: NA; CDR3 protein: CSARDWGVRTGELFF; CDR3 DNA: TGCAGTGCTAGAGATTGGGGGGTGAGGACCGGGGAGCTGTTTTTT
V gene: TRBV15; J gene: TRBJ1-5; clone size: few; D gene: NA; CDR3 protein: CATSRDALNQPQHF; CDR3 DNA: TGTGCCACCAGCAGAGACGCCCTAAATCAGCCCCAGCATTTT
V gene: TRBV4-3; J gene: TRBJ2-3; clone size: few; D gene: NA; CDR3 protein: CASSQGRVEDTQYF; CDR3 DNA: TGCGCCAGCAGCCAAGGCAGGGTGGAAGATACGCAGTATTTT
V gene: TRBV18; J gene: TRBJ1-6; clone size: few; D gene: NA; CDR3 protein: CASSPRDPQSPLHF; CDR3 DNA: TGTGCCAGCTCACCTCGGGACCCGCAGTCACCCCTCCACTTT
V gene: TRBV18; J gene: TRBJ2-7; clone size: few; D gene: NA; CDR3 protein: CASSPRGEHEQYF; CDR3 DNA: TGTGCCAGCTCACCACGGGGGGAGCACGAGCAGTACTTC
V gene: TRBV9; J gene: TRBJ1-2; clone size: NA; D gene: NA; CDR3 protein: CASSVRRDSNYGYTF; CDR3 DNA: TGTGCCAGCAGCGTGAGACGAGACAGTAACTATGGCTACACCTTC
V gene: TRBV25-1; J gene: TRBJ2-1; clone size: few; D gene: NA; CDR3 protein: CASSRRIVERQRTEQFF; CDR3 DNA: TGTGCCAGCAGTAGGCGGATCGTAGAAAGGCAGAGGACTGAGCAGTTCTTC
V gene: TRBV15; J gene: TRBJ2-2; clone size: few; D gene: NA; CDR3 protein: CATTKGNQLTNTGELFF; CDR3 DNA: TGTGCCACCACCAAAGGCAACCAGCTAACGAACACCGGGGAGCTGTTTTTT
V gene: TRBV5-1; J gene: TRBJ2-3; clone size: NA; D gene: NA; CDR3 protein: CASSLSGMRKRDTQYF; CDR3 DNA: TGCGCCAGCAGCTTGTCAGGGATGCGGAAAAGGGATACGCAGTATTTT
V gene: TRBV4-3; J gene: TRBJ2-7; clone size: NA; D gene: TRBD1; CDR3 protein: CASSQGDRGAEQYF; CDR3 DNA: TGCGCCAGCAGCCAAGGAGACAGGGGCGCCGAGCAGTACTTC
V gene: TRBV12-3/TRBV12-4; J gene: TRBJ2-7; clone size: NA; D gene: TRBD1; CDR3 protein: CASSNVGTGDYEQYF; CDR3 DNA: TGTGCCAGCAGCAATGTTGGGACAGGGGACTACGAGCAGTACTTC
V gene: TRBV12-3/TRBV12-4; J gene: TRBJ2-7; clone size: few; D gene: NA; CDR3 protein: CASSSGSNEQYF; CDR3 DNA: TGTGCCAGCAGTTCTGGATCGAACGAGCAGTACTTC
V gene: TRBV20-1; J gene: TRBJ2-7; clone size: NA; D gene: NA; CDR3 protein: CSARVASNEQYF; CDR3 DNA: TGCAGTGCTAGAGTCGCTAGTAACGAGCAGTACTTC
V gene: TRBV29-1; J gene: TRBJ2-5; clone size: NA; D gene: NA; CDR3 protein: CSVSLETQYF; CDR3 DNA: TGCAGCGTTTCATTAGAGACCCAGTACTTC
V gene: TRBV18; J gene: TRBJ2-2; clone size: many; D gene: NA; CDR3 protein: CASSPTANTGELFF; CDR3 DNA: TGTGCCAGCTCACCAACAGCGAACACCGGGGAGCTGTTTTTT
V gene: TRBV20-1; J gene: TRBJ2-1; clone size: NA; D gene: TRBD2; CDR3 protein: CSARGSGRSGEQFF; CDR3 DNA: TGCAGTGCTAGGGGTAGCGGGAGATCCGGTGAGCAGTTCTTC
V gene: TRBV20-1; J gene: TRBJ2-3; clone size: few; D gene: TRBD2; CDR3 protein: CSALAGGADTQYF; CDR3 DNA: TGCAGTGCACTAGCGGGAGGCGCAGATACGCAGTATTTT
V gene: TRBV6-2/TRBV6-3; J gene: TRBJ1-5; clone size: NA; D gene: NA; CDR3 protein: CASSRDVGQPQHF; CDR3 DNA: TGTGCCAGCAGTCGCGACGTCGGGCAGCCCCAGCATTTT
V gene: TRBV15; J gene: TRBJ2-7; clone size: few; D gene: NA; CDR3 protein: CATSTPGSSYEQYF; CDR3 DNA: TGTGCCACCAGCACCCCGGGGAGCTCCTACGAGCAGTACTTC
V gene: TRBV20-1; J gene: TRBJ1-5; clone size: few; D gene: NA; CDR3 protein: CSARPPTLGNQPQHF; CDR3 DNA: TGCAGTGCTAGACCTCCGACGTTAGGTAATCAGCCCCAGCATTTT
V gene: TRBV20-1; J gene: TRBJ2-2; clone size: once; D gene: NA; CDR3 protein: CSARPRGGNTGELFF; CDR3 DNA: TGCAGTGCTAGACCCAGGGGCGGGAACACCGGGGAGCTGTTTTTT
V gene: TRBV5-5; J gene: TRBJ2-7; clone size: few; D gene: NA; CDR3 protein: CASSRTGSRYEQYF; CDR3 DNA: TGTGCCAGCAGCCGAACCGGTTCGCGCTACGAGCAGTACTTC
V gene: TRBV6-1; J gene: TRBJ2-2; clone size: few; D gene: NA; CDR3 protein: CASGPGLWVGELFF; CDR3 DNA: TGTGCCAGCGGCCCCGGTCTTTGGGTCGGGGAGCTGTTTTTT
V gene: TRBV14; J gene: TRBJ2-7; clone size: NA; D gene: NA; CDR3 protein: CASSQFAGLYEQYF; CDR3 DNA: TGTGCCAGCAGCCAGTTCGCCGGGCTTTACGAGCAGTACTTC
V gene: TRBV7-9; J gene: TRBJ2-4; clone size: NA; D gene: NA; CDR3 protein: CASSLTPKNIQYF; CDR3 DNA: TGTGCCAGCAGCTTGACACCCAAAAACATTCAGTACTTC
V gene: TRBV4-3; J gene: TRBJ2-7; clone size: NA; D gene: NA; CDR3 protein: CASSQDGRGACEQYF; CDR3 DNA: TGCGCCAGCAGCCAAGACGGCAGGGGGGCCTGCGAGCAGTACTTC
V gene: TRBV7-2; J gene: TRBJ2-5; clone size: NA; D gene: NA; CDR3 protein: CASSLEGYQETQYF; CDR3 DNA: TGTGCCAGCAGCTTAGAGGGGTACCAAGAGACCCAGTACTTC
V gene: TRBV12-3/TRBV12-4; J gene: TRBJ2-4; clone size: NA; D gene: NA; CDR3 protein: CASSLMVAKNIQYF; CDR3 DNA: TGTGCCAGCAGTTTAATGGTGGCCAAAAACATTCAGTACTTC